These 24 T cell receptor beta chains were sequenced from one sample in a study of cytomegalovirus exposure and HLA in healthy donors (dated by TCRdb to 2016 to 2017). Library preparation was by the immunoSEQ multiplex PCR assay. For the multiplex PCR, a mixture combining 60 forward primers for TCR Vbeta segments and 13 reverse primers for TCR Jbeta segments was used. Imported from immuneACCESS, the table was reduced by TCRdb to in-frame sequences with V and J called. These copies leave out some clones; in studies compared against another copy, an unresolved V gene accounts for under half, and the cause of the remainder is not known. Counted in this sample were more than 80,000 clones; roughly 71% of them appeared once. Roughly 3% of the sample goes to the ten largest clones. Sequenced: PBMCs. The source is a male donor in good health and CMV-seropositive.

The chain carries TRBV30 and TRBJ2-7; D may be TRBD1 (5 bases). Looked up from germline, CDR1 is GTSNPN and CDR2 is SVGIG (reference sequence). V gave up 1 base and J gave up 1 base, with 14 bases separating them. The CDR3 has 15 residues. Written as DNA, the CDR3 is TGTGCCTGGAGTGAGGGCAGGACATTATCCTACGAGCAGTACTTC. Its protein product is CAWSEGRTLSYEQYF.

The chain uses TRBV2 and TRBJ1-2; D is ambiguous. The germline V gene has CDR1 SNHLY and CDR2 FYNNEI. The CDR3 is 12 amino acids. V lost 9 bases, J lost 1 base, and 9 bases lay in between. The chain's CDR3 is CASGTVNYGYTF. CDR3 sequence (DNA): TGTGCCAGTGGCACAGTTAACTATGGCTACACCTTC.

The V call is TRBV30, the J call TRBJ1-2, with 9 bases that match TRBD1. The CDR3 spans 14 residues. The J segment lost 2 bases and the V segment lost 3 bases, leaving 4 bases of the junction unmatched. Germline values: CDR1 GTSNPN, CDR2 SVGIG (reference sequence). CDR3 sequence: CAWRDRGVNYGYTF. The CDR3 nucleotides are TGTGCCTGGAGAGACAGGGGGGTGAACTATGGCTACACCTTC.

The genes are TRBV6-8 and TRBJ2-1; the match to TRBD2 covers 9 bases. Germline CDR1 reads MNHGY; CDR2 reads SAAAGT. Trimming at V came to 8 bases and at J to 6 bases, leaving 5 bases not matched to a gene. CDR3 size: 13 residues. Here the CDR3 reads CASGLAGSNEQFF. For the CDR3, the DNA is TGTGCCAGCGGGCTAGCGGGGAGCAATGAGCAGTTCTTC.

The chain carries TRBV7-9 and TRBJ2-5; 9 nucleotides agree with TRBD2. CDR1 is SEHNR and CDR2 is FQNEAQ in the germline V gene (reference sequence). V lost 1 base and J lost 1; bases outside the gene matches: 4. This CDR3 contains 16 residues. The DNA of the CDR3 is TGTGCCAGCAGCTTAGGTAGCGGGGGAATCCAAGAGACCCAGTACTTC. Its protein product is CASSLGSGGIQETQYF.

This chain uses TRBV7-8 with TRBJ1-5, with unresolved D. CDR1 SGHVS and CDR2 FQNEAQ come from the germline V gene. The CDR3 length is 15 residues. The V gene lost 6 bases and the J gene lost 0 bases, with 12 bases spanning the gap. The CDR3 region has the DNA TGTGCCAGCAGTCAAATAACCTATAGCAATCAGCCCCAGCATTTT. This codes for CASSQITYSNQPQHF. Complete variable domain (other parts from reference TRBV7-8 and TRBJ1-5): GAGVSQSPRYKVAKRGQDVALRCDPISGHVSLFWYQQALGQGPEFLTYFQNEAQLDKSGLPSDRFFAERPEGSVSTLKIQRTQQEDSAVYLCASSQITYSNQPQHFGDGTRLSIL.

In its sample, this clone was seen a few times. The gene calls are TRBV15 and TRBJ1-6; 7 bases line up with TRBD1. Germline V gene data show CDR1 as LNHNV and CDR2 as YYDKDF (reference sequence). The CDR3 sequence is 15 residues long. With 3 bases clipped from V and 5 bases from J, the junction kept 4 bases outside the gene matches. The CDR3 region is CATSRDRNHNSPLHF. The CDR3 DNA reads TGTGCCACCAGCAGGGACAGGAACCATAATTCACCCCTCCACTTT. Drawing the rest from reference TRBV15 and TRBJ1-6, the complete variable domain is DAMVIQNPRYQVTQFGKPVTLSCSQTLNHNVMYWYQQKSSQAPKLLFHYYDKDFNNEADTPDNFQSRRPNTSFCFLDIRSPGLGDTAMYLCATSRDRNHNSPLHFGNGTRLTVT.

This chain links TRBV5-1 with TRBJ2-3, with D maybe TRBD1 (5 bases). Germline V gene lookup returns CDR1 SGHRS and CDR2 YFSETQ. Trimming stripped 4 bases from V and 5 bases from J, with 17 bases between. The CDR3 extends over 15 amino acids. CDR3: CASSVTGVALDTQYF. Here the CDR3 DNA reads TGCGCCAGCAGCGTAACAGGAGTAGCTTTAGATACGCAGTATTTT.

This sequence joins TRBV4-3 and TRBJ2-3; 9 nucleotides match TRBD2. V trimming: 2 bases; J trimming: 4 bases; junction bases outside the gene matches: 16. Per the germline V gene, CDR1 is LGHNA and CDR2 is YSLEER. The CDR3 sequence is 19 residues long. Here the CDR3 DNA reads TGCGCCAGCAGCCAAAAAAGGGGGGTGGTGCGGGAGGGGGCAGATACGCAGTATTTT. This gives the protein CASSQKRGVVREGADTQYF.

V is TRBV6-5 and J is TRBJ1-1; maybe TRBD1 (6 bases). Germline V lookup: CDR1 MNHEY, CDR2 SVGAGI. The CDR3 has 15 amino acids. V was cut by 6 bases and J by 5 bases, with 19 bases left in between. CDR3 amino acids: CASRPGHGRGTEAFF. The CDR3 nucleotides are TGTGCCAGCAGACCGGGACACGGCCGAGGGACTGAAGCTTTCTTT.

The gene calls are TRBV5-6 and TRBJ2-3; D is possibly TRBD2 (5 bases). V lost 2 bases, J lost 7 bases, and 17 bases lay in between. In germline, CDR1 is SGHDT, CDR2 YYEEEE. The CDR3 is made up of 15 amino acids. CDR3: CASSFDTTGWNTQYF. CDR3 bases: TGTGCCAGCAGCTTCGATACAACGGGGTGGAATACGCAGTATTTT.

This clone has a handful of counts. CDR3 sequence reads: CAWSRGGSNQPQHF. CDR3 nucleotides: TGTGCCTGGAGTCGAGGAGGGAGCAATCAGCCCCAGCATTTT. The J gene is TRBJ1-5, the V gene TRBV30, with unresolved D. The V gene's germline CDR1 is GTSNPN and CDR2 SVGIG (reference sequence). Trimming left V 2 bases short and J 1 base short, with 9 bases between. The CDR3 is 14 amino acids.

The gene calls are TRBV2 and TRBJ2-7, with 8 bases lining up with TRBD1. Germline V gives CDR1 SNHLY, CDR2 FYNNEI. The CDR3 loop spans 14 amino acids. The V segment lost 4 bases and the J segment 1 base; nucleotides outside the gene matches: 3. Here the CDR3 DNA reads TGTGCCAGCAGTGGCCGACAGGGGTCCTACGAGCAGTACTTC. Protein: CASSGRQGSYEQYF.

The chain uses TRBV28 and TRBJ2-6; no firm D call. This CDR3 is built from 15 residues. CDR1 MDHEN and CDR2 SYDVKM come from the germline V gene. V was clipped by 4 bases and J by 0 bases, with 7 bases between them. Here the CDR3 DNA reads TGTGCCAGCAGTTCCCAGGTCTCTGGGGCCAACGTCCTGACTTTC. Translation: CASSSQVSGANVLTF.

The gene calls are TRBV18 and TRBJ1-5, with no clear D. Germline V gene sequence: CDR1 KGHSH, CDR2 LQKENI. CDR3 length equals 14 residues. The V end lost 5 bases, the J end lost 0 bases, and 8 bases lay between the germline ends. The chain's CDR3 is CASSGTISNQPQHF. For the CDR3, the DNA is TGTGCCAGCTCAGGCACAATTAGCAATCAGCCCCAGCATTTT. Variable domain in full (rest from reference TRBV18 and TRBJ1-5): NAGVMQNPRHLVRRRGQEARLRCSPMKGHSHVYWYRQLPEEGLKFMVYLQKENIIDESGMPKERFSAEFPKEGPSILRIQQVVRGDSAAYFCASSGTISNQPQHFGDGTRLSIL.

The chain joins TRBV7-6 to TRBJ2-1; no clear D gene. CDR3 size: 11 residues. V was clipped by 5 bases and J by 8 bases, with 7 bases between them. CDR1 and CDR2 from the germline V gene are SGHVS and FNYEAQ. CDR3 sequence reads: CASSASDEQFF. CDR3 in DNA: TGTGCCAGCAGCGCGAGCGATGAGCAGTTCTTC.

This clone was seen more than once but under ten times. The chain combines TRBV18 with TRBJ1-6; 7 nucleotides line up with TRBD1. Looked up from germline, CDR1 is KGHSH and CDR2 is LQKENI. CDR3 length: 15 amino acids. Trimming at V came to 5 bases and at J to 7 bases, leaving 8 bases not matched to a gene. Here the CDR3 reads CASSSGQALNSPLHF. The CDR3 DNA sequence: TGTGCCAGCTCATCCGGACAGGCCCTAAATTCACCCCTCCACTTT.

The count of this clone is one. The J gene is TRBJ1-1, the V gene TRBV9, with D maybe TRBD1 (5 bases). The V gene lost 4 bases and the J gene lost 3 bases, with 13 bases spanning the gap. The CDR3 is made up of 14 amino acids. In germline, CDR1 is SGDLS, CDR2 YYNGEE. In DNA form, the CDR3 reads TGTGCCAGCAGCCCCCAGGGTGTGGACACTGAAGCTTTCTTT. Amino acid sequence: CASSPQGVDTEAFF.

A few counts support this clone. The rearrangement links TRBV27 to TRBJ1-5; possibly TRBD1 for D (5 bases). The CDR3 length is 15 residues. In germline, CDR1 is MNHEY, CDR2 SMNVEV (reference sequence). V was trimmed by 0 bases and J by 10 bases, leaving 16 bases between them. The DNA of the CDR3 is TGTGCCAGCAGTTTATCAGGGGCCCGGACTAGCCCCCAGCATTTT. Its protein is CASSLSGARTSPQHF.

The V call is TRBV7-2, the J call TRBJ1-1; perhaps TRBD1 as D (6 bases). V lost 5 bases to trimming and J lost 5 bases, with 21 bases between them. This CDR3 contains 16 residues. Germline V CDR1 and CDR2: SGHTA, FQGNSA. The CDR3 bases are TGTGCCAGCAGCCCAAGGGTGGACAGAGGGCGGACTGAAGCTTTCTTT. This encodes CASSPRVDRGRTEAFF.

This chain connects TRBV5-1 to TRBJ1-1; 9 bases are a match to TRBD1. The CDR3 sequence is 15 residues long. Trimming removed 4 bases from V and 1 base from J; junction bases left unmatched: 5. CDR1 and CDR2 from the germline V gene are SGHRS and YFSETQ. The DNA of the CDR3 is TGCGCCAGCAGCGTACGGGACAGGGCGAACACTGAAGCTTTCTTT. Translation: CASSVRDRANTEAFF.

CDR3 amino acids: CASSFARQGGNTGELFF. In nucleotides, the CDR3 is TGTGCCAGCAGCTTCGCGAGACAGGGAGGAAACACCGGGGAGCTGTTTTTT. The chain has TRBV7-9 and TRBJ2-2; tentatively, D is TRBD1 (7 bases). Per germline, CDR1 SEHNR and CDR2 FQNEAQ (reference sequence). V gave up 3 bases and J gave up 2 bases, with 16 bases separating them. The CDR3 runs 17 residues.

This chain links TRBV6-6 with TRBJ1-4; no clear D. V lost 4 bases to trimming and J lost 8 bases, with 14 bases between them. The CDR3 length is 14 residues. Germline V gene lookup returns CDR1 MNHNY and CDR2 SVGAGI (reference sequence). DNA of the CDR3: TGTGCCAGCAGTTTGGAACGGGTTAACGAAAAACTGTTTTTT. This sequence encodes CASSLERVNEKLFF.

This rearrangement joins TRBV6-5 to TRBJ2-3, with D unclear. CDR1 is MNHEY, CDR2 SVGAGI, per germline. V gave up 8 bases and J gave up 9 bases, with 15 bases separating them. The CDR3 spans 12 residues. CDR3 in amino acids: CASRVRGGTQYF. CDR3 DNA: TGTGCCAGCCGAGTTCGCGGTGGCACGCAGTATTTT.